These T cell receptor beta chains were read from a single sample in a study of blood T cells in healthy people across ages. TCRdb itself ran the 5' RACE reads through MiXCR, one entry per CDR3 protein. The sample records around 1,500,000 distinct CDR3 sequences, roughly 40% being singletons. Source material: blood. The receptor set was obtained from a woman younger than 35 in good health. CDR3s include the opening cysteine and the closing phenylalanine or tryptophan. Each record gives: D gene, clone size, V gene, J gene, CDR3 DNA, CDR3 protein. A D gene is named only where the DNA matches it firmly. Part of the rows lack a size; the others show once, few, many or a class for expanded clones.

.	.	TRBV4-1	TRBJ2-2	TGCGCCAGCAGCCAACCCACCGGCCACACCGGGGAGCTGTTTTTT	CASSQPTGHTGELFF
.	.	TRBV18	TRBJ2-7	TGTGCCAGCTCACCTGGGGCGGAGTCCTACGAGCAGTACTTC	CASSPGAESYEQYF
TRBD2	few	TRBV4-1	TRBJ2-7	TGCGCCAGCAGCCAAGTCCTAGCGGGAGATACAGACGAGCAGTACTTC	CASSQVLAGDTDEQYF
.	.	TRBV20-1	TRBJ2-5	TGCAGTGCTAGACCAATGCAGGGGGGCCTGGAGACCCAGTACTTC	CSARPMQGGLETQYF
.	.	TRBV24-1	TRBJ2-3	TGTGCCACCAGTGTTAGCGGAATTACAGATACGCAGTATTTT	CATSVSGITDTQYF
.	.	TRBV27	TRBJ2-1	TGTGCCAGCAGGGGACCCGCCTTGAGTGAGCAGTTCTTC	CASRGPALSEQFF
TRBD1	few	TRBV20-1	TRBJ1-6	TGCAGTGCTAGAACCCGACAGGGGGAGAATTCACCCCTCCACTTT	CSARTRQGENSPLHF
.	many	TRBV29-1	TRBJ2-7	TGCAGCGTTGCCTCGGACAACCTCTACGAGCAGTACTTC	CSVASDNLYEQYF
.	many	TRBV2	TRBJ2-5	TGTGCCAGCCTGAACAGGCGACAGACCCAGTACTTC	CASLNRRQTQYF
.	.	TRBV10-3	TRBJ1-1	TGTGCCATCAGGACACAAACCTCCGGTCCCCCTAAAGCTTTCTTT	CAIRTQTSGPPKAFF
.	.	TRBV29-1	TRBJ1-2	TGCAGCGTTGAAGGGCTCCCCGGGTTGGACTATGGCTACACCTTC	CSVEGLPGLDYGYTF
TRBD2	few	TRBV10-3	TRBJ2-6	TGTGCCATCAAGCCAGCGGGAGGGTTAGGGGCCAACGTCCTGACTTTC	CAIKPAGGLGANVLTF
.	.	TRBV25-1	TRBJ2-7	TGTGCCAGCAGTGCCACGGGGTCCTACGATAAGCAGTACTTC	CASSATGSYDKQYF
TRBD2	.	TRBV4-1	TRBJ2-1	TGCGCCAGCAGCCAAGCTCTAGCGGGGAGGATAAATGAGCAGTTCTTC	CASSQALAGRINEQFF
.	few	TRBV20-1	TRBJ2-3	TGCAGTGCTAGAGATATCGGAAGGTCGTTGACAGATACGCAGTATTTT	CSARDIGRSLTDTQYF
.	few	TRBV29-1	TRBJ2-4	TGCAGCGTTGAAGGGAACTACAATGAGCAGTACTTC	CSVEGNYNEQYF
TRBD2	.	TRBV27	TRBJ2-3	TGTGCCAGCAGTTCAGGGACTAGCAGGTCAGATACGCAGTATTTT	CASSSGTSRSDTQYF
.	.	TRBV20-1	TRBJ2-3	TGCAGTGCTAAGAGCGTGAGGGATACGCAGTATTTT	CSAKSVRDTQYF
.	.	TRBV24-1	TRBJ2-3	TGTGCCACCAGTGACCCCGCGCGCACAGATACGCAGTATTTT	CATSDPARTDTQYF
.	.	TRBV20-1	TRBJ2-7	TGCAGTGTGCCTACGGGTCGCCACGGGCAGTACTTC	CSVPTGRHGQYF
TRBD2	.	TRBV5-1	TRBJ2-7	TGCGCCAGCAGCTTGGAATCTAGCGGGGCCTACGAGCAGTACTTC	CASSLESSGAYEQYF
.	.	TRBV7-9	TRBJ2-1	TGTGCCAGCAGCTTTCCGAATACCTACGAGCAGTTCTTC	CASSFPNTYEQFF
.	.	TRBV12-3/TRBV12-4	TRBJ2-4	TGTGCCAGCAGTTTCGGACGGTCCTACGCCGGGTATTTC	CASSFGRSYAGYF
.	.	TRBV7-8	TRBJ2-5	TGTGCCAGCAGCTTAGGACCCGGTGGGGTCCAAGAGACCCAGTACTTC	CASSLGPGGVQETQYF
.	.	TRBV14	TRBJ2-7	TGTGCCAGCAGCCAATATCAGAGCTCCTACGAGCAGTACTTC	CASSQYQSSYEQYF
.	few	TRBV6-5	TRBJ2-3	TGTGCCAGCAGTTACTCGAAGGGGATGGAGCAGTATTTT	CASSYSKGMEQYF
TRBD1	.	TRBV27	TRBJ2-7	TGTGCCAGCAGTTTAGAATCCACGGGGACAGGGTACGAGCAGTACTTC	CASSLESTGTGYEQYF
.	.	TRBV27	TRBJ2-3	TGTGCCAGCAGTCCGTCGTGGGGAGGCAACACAGATACGCAGTATTTT	CASSPSWGGNTDTQYF
.	.	TRBV6-1	TRBJ2-3	TGTGCCAGCAGCACCGGGCGAGGGGCGGAGGATACGCAGTATTTT	CASSTGRGAEDTQYF
.	.	TRBV5-1	TRBJ1-1	TGCGCCAGCAGCTTGGGAGGGGGGTTGAACACTGAAGCTTTCTTT	CASSLGGGLNTEAFF
TRBD2	few	TRBV5-1	TRBJ2-1	TGCGCCAGCAGCTTGTCTAGCGGCCGCTACAATGAGCAGTTCTTC	CASSLSSGRYNEQFF
.	.	TRBV5-6	TRBJ1-1	TGTGCCAGCAACTTCCCCGGGGGGGGTTCCTTTGGGACTGAAGCTTTCTTT	CASNFPGGGSFGTEAFF
.	.	TRBV5-6	TRBJ1-2	TGTGCCAGCAGCTCCGAAAATAATTCTGGCTACACCTTC	CASSSENNSGYTF
TRBD2	.	TRBV20-1	TRBJ2-1	TGCAGTGCTACGCCGGGACTAGAAAGCTCCTACAATGAGCAGTTCTTC	CSATPGLESSYNEQFF
.	.	TRBV14	TRBJ2-1	TGTGCCAGCAGTGCGCGGCGGGGCAGGGAGCAGTTCTTC	CASSARRGREQFF
TRBD2	.	TRBV20-1	TRBJ2-1	TGCAGTGCTAGAGATTTAGCGGGGTGGTACCAAGAGACCCAGTTCTTC	CSARDLAGWYQETQFF
.	.	TRBV20-1	TRBJ2-3	TGCAGTGCTATGCCCCTCGGAAGAGCCGCTAGCACAGATACGCAGTATTTT	CSAMPLGRAASTDTQYF
.	.	TRBV30	TRBJ2-7	TGTGCCTGGAGCACGCACACCTACGAGCAGTACTTC	CAWSTHTYEQYF
.	few	TRBV7-6	TRBJ2-7	TGTGCCAGCAGCGAGGACTTAATGAGGGAGCAGTACTTC	CASSEDLMREQYF
.	few	TRBV20-1	TRBJ1-2	TGCAGTGTTGAAGGAACGGCCCGGTCAGGGAATGACTATGGCTACACCTTC	CSVEGTARSGNDYGYTF
.	.	TRBV6-5	TRBJ1-2	TGTGCCAGCAGTTTCATTTCGGGGGGGAACTATGGCTACACCTTC	CASSFISGGNYGYTF
TRBD2	once	TRBV6-2/TRBV6-3	TRBJ2-5	TGTGCCAGCAGTTACGATTCGAAGCGGGGATTCCAAGAGACCCAGTACTTC	CASSYDSKRGFQETQYF
TRBD1	few	TRBV7-6	TRBJ1-4	TGTGCCAGCAGCTTGTATCCTTTCGGACAGGGGGCCGAGATTGCCGAAAAACTGTTTTTT	CASSLYPFGQGAEIAEKLFF
.	once	TRBV7-9	TRBJ2-2	TGTGCCAGCAACTTTCCTGTCCGTGAGGAGCTGTTTTTT	CASNFPVREELFF
.	.	TRBV5-1	TRBJ2-3	TGCGCCAGCAGCTTGGATGTTGGGTACGATACGCAGTATTTT	CASSLDVGYDTQYF
.	few	TRBV27	TRBJ1-2	TGTGCCAGCAGTTTAAGAGGCGGGGGACTTTATGGCTACACCTTC	CASSLRGGGLYGYTF
.	.	TRBV10-2	TRBJ2-3	TGCGCCAGCAGTGAAACAGGGATTAGCACAGATACGCAGTATTTT	CASSETGISTDTQYF
TRBD2	.	TRBV29-1	TRBJ2-7	TGCAGCGTGACCGGGACTAGCGTTTTGGACGAGCAGTACTTC	CSVTGTSVLDEQYF
TRBD2	many	TRBV28	TRBJ2-1	TGTGCCAGCCGTGATTTGGGGACTAGCGGCTACAATGAGCAGTTCTTC	CASRDLGTSGYNEQFF